Shown below are 16 T cell receptor beta chains from a single sample sequenced in a study of T cell responses to AZD1222 COVID-19 vaccine. Clones were read by immunoSEQ multiplex PCR, and TCRdb kept only the in-frame ones, dropping some. Among 56,000 or so clones listed, about 80% were seen once. The sample in question was peripheral blood, obtained 28 days after the second AZD1222 dose. Source of these receptors: an adult who received the AZD1222 COVID-19 vaccine.

The V and J genes are TRBV28 and TRBJ1-1; 7 bases align to TRBD1. Germline V CDR1 and CDR2: MDHEN, SYDVKM. The CDR3 is 14 amino acids. Germline trimming cut 2 bases from V and 10 bases from J; bases unmatched to any gene: 10. Written as DNA, the CDR3 is TGTGCCAGCAGTTTACCGGGACAGACGAAGGGAGCTTTCTTT. Translating it yields CASSLPGQTKGAFF. Full variable domain (missing parts from reference TRBV28 and TRBJ1-1): DVKVTQSSRYLVKRTGEKVFLECVQDMDHENMFWYRQDPGLGLRLIYFSYDVKMKEKGDIPEGYSVSREKKERFSLILESASTNQTSMYLCASSLPGQTKGAFFGQGTRLTVV.

The chain couples TRBV28 to TRBJ1-2, with D uncertain. Germline assignment: CDR1 MDHEN and CDR2 SYDVKM. Trimming left V 7 bases short and J 0 bases short, with 9 bases between. The CDR3 covers 13 residues. The CDR3 nucleotides are TGTGCCAGCAAGGAGACCGCTAACTATGGCTACACCTTC. Protein: CASKETANYGYTF.

The rearrangement links TRBV5-4 to TRBJ1-1, with D tentatively TRBD1 (5 bases). The germline CDR1 and CDR2 sequences are SGHNT and YYREEE (reference sequence). With 4 bases removed from V and 5 bases from J, the gap between germline ends came to 18 bases. CDR3 length equals 15 residues. DNA for the CDR3: TGTGCCAGCAGCCTAAGGGGCTCTGCGGGGACTGAAGCTTTCTTT. It is translated as CASSLRGSAGTEAFF.

This clone turned up a few times. The V call is TRBV18, the J call TRBJ1-1; D may be TRBD1 (5 bases). Trimming cost V 4 bases and J 4 bases, with 16 bases left between them. The length of the CDR3 is 15 residues. Per germline, CDR1 KGHSH and CDR2 LQKENI. The CDR3 DNA is TGTGCCAGCTCACAACAGGCAGGCACGGGCACTGAAGCTTTCTTT. It specifies CASSQQAGTGTEAFF.

This chain connects TRBV2 to TRBJ2-3, with unresolved D. The germline V gene has CDR1 SNHLY and CDR2 FYNNEI. V gave up 9 bases and J gave up 0 bases, with 7 bases separating them. CDR3 length equals 12 residues. CDR3 in DNA: TGTGCCAGGACACAGAGCACAGATACGCAGTATTTT. This encodes CARTQSTDTQYF. Full variable domain (remainder filled in from reference TRBV2 and TRBJ2-3): EPEVTQTPSHQVTQMGQEVILRCVPISNHLYFYWYRQILGQKVEFLVSFYNNEISEKSEIFDDQFSVERPDGSNFTLKIRSTKLEDSAMYFCARTQSTDTQYFGPGTRLTVL.

The V and J genes are TRBV12-3 or TRBV12-4 and TRBJ1-1, with D tentatively TRBD1 (6 bases). The length of the CDR3 is 13 residues. V was clipped by 2 bases and J by 3 bases, with 7 bases between them. The CDR3 here is CASSLKGDTEAFF. The CDR3 nucleotides are TGTGCCAGCAGTTTAAAGGGGGACACTGAAGCTTTCTTT.

The rearrangement joins TRBV28 to TRBJ2-1; 8 positions agree with TRBD1. The trim removed 3 bases at V and 3 bases at J, leaving 1 base unmatched. The CDR3 totals 14 residues. Germline-derived CDR1 and CDR2 are MDHEN and SYDVKM. CDR3 nucleotide sequence: TGTGCCAGCAGTTTGGACAGGGACTACAATGAGCAGTTCTTC. Amino acids: CASSLDRDYNEQFF.

V is TRBV10-3 and J is TRBJ2-2, with 10 bases matching TRBD2. The germline V gene has CDR1 ENHRY and CDR2 SYGVKD. CDR3 length equals 16 residues. The junction had 2 bases not matched to a gene; V was cut back by 3 bases and J by 1 base. CDR3 protein: CAISDSSGGNTGELFF. CDR3 coding DNA: TGTGCCATCAGTGACTCTAGCGGGGGGAACACCGGGGAGCTGTTTTTT.

The rearrangement uses TRBV11-2 and TRBJ2-5; 7 nucleotides match TRBD1. Germline CDR1 SGHAT, CDR2 FQNNGV. V lost 3 bases and J lost 4; bases outside the gene matches: 14. The CDR3 contains 17 residues. CDR3 sequence reads: CASSFPRQGGIRETQYF. The CDR3 DNA sequence: TGTGCCAGCAGCTTCCCAAGACAGGGTGGTATCCGAGAGACCCAGTACTTC. Full variable domain (missing parts from reference TRBV11-2 and TRBJ2-5): EAGVAQSPRYKIIEKRQSVAFWCNPISGHATLYWYQQILGQGPKLLIQFQNNGVVDDSQLPKDRFSAERLKGVDSTLKIQPAKLEDSAVYLCASSFPRQGGIRETQYFGPGTRLLVL.

This chain links TRBV6-5 with TRBJ1-1; D call uncertain. V lost 4 bases and J 6 bases, leaving 9 bases between the germline ends. Germline lookup yields CDR1 MNHEY and CDR2 SVGAGI. The CDR3 runs to 12 residues. The CDR3 DNA reads as TGTGCCAGCAGTTCCGGCCCTGCTGAAGCTTTCTTT. It is translated as CASSSGPAEAFF.

This chain joins TRBV9 and TRBJ2-5; TRBD2 matches at 7 bases. V shed 4 bases and J 5 bases; nucleotides not matched to a gene: 11. Germline CDR1 SGDLS, CDR2 YYNGEE. This CDR3 is built from 15 residues. CDR3 amino acids: CASSPRGGGGETQYF. As DNA, the CDR3 is TGTGCCAGCAGCCCCCGCGGCGGGGGAGGCGAGACCCAGTACTTC.

The gene calls are TRBV6-2 or TRBV6-3 and TRBJ2-3, with D perhaps matching TRBD2 (5 bases). CDR1 is MNHEY and CDR2 is SVGEGT in the germline V gene. With 4 bases removed from V and 0 bases from J, the gap between germline ends came to 11 bases. The CDR3 runs to 15 residues. CDR3 sequence reads: CASSWAGLSTDTQYF. As DNA, the CDR3 is TGTGCCAGCAGTTGGGCGGGTTTAAGCACAGATACGCAGTATTTT.

The V and J genes are TRBV11-2 and TRBJ2-1; D perhaps matches TRBD2 (5 bases). Germline assignment: CDR1 SGHAT and CDR2 FQNNGV. V lost 3 bases and J 7 bases, leaving 19 bases between the germline ends. The CDR3 is 16 residues long. The CDR3 here is CASSLRLSKTGNEQFF. DNA of the CDR3: TGTGCCAGCAGCTTGAGACTATCTAAGACTGGAAATGAGCAGTTCTTC.

The gene calls are TRBV3-1 (or the pseudogene TRBV3-2) and TRBJ1-1; 8 nucleotides match TRBD1. The CDR3 has 16 residues. After removal of 1 base from V and 4 bases from J, the junction contained 8 bases not matched to a gene. Germline CDR1 and CDR2: LGHDT and YNNKEL (reference sequence). The CDR3 sequence: CASSQAGGARGTEAFF. CDR3 sequence (DNA): TGTGCCAGCAGCCAAGCAGGGGGCGCGAGGGGCACTGAAGCTTTCTTT.

The genes are TRBV7-2 and TRBJ2-7; TRBD2 agrees at 7 bases. V trimming: 5 bases; J trimming: 0 bases; junction bases outside the gene matches: 7. Germline CDR1 reads SGHTA; CDR2 reads FQGNSA. CDR3 length equals 15 residues. The CDR3 DNA reads TGTGCCAGCAGCCTCCCTAGCGGCCGCTCCTACGAGCAGTACTTC. Translation gives CASSLPSGRSYEQYF.

The chain employs TRBV30 and TRBJ2-7; D gene ambiguous. This CDR3 has 14 amino acids. The germline V gene encodes CDR1 GTSNPN and CDR2 SVGIG (reference sequence). Trimming removed 5 bases from V and 0 bases from J, with 14 bases in between. This CDR3 reads CAWDRSQSSYEQYF. DNA of the CDR3: TGTGCCTGGGACCGGTCTCAAAGCTCCTACGAGCAGTACTTC.